The 4 T cell receptor beta chains listed next were all sequenced from one sample in a study of long-term antiretroviral therapy in people with HIV. The authors ran the immunoSEQ assay, v3.0, at survey level. Only in-frame clones appear in the TCRdb table, and some are missing; sequencing was by immunoSEQ multiplex PCR. The table records 35,000 to 45,000 clones, 75% to 85% of them present only once. The starting material was unsorted PBMCs, obtained 3.4 years after starting antiretroviral therapy. Source of these receptors: a man aged 25-45 years with HIV.

The chain carries TRBV5-3 and TRBJ1-5; D call uncertain. TRBV5-3 is given ORF status, its function remaining uncertain. The CDR3 extends over 18 amino acids. The V and J ends lost 0 bases and 0 bases respectively, with 16 bases between them. DNA for the CDR3: TGTGCCAGAAGCTTGGATGGGATTGTCTGTGCTAGCAATCAGCCCCAGCATTTT. It is translated as CARSLDGIVCASNQPQHF.

This clone was counted a few times. The chain joins TRBV15 to TRBJ1-2; 7 nucleotides match TRBD1. This CDR3 comprises 15 residues. Germline V gives CDR1 LNHNV, CDR2 YYDKDF (reference sequence). V shed 1 base, J shed 6 bases, and the junction held 8 bases outside the gene matches. As DNA, the CDR3 is TGTGCCACCAGCAGAGGTGTCCGGGACAGAAATGGCTACACCTTC. Translation gives CATSRGVRDRNGYTF.

V is TRBV28 and J is TRBJ1-2; 8 bases are shared with TRBD1. Germline lookup yields CDR1 MDHEN and CDR2 SYDVKM. Trimming at V came to 8 bases and at J to 6 bases, leaving 5 bases not matched to a gene. The CDR3 extends over 12 amino acids. CDR3 region: CASVRGQNGYTF. In DNA, the CDR3 is TGTGCCAGCGTCAGGGGGCAGAATGGCTACACCTTC.

This chain links TRBV11-3 with TRBJ2-7; D call uncertain. Germline lookup yields CDR1 SGHNT and CDR2 YENEEA. Trimming removed 1 base at V and 2 bases at J, with 6 bases between. The CDR3 runs to 13 residues. CDR3 coding DNA: TGTGCCAGCAGCTTAGGTCGGGCCTACGAGCAGTACTTC. Residues: CASSLGRAYEQYF.